One and the same sample provided the 28 T cell receptor beta chains below, sequenced in a study of shared clonotypes between healthy human individuals. It was CD45RO-negative cells, positively selected for CCR7, that made up naive CD8 cells, with terminally differentiated effector memory CD45RA+ cells excluded. Assay: immunoSEQ multiplex PCR; the TCRdb copy retains only in-frame clones and omits some. The sample carries about 2,100,000 clones, more than 85% recorded once. The sample consisted of naive CD8+ T cells from PBMCs. The origin of the receptors is a young man in good health. Some clones in this sample may be carry-over from other donors' samples.

The chain recombines TRBV27 with TRBJ2-7; D perhaps matches TRBD2 (6 bases). The CDR3 extends over 13 amino acids. Germline CDR1 reads MNHEY; CDR2 reads SMNVEV (reference sequence). Trimming cost V 6 bases and J 2 bases, with 11 bases left between them. Here the CDR3 reads CASRPGLTYEQYF. The CDR3 nucleotides read TGTGCCAGCAGACCGGGACTGACCTACGAGCAGTACTTC.

This chain uses TRBV2 with TRBJ2-7; TRBD1 aligns across 9 bases. This CDR3 spans 15 amino acids. The V gene end was trimmed by 5 bases and the J gene end by 2 bases; junction bases not matched to a gene: 7. Germline assignment: CDR1 SNHLY and CDR2 FYNNEI. CDR3: CASSSGTGKPYEQYF. In DNA, the CDR3 is TGTGCCAGCAGTTCCGGGACAGGGAAGCCCTACGAGCAGTACTTC.

This clone has only a few counts. The V call is TRBV28, the J call TRBJ1-1; D is possibly TRBD1 (6 bases). Germline CDR1 and CDR2: MDHEN and SYDVKM. The V end was cut by 1 base, the J end by 3 bases, with 15 bases between. The CDR3 covers 16 residues. This chain's CDR3 is CASSLSPLGGDTEAFF. The CDR3 DNA reads as TGTGCCAGCAGTTTATCACCATTGGGGGGCGACACTGAAGCTTTCTTT. Combining the CDR3 with reference TRBV28 and TRBJ1-1 gives the whole variable domain DVKVTQSSRYLVKRTGEKVFLECVQDMDHENMFWYRQDPGLGLRLIYFSYDVKMKEKGDIPEGYSVSREKKERFSLILESASTNQTSMYLCASSLSPLGGDTEAFFGQGTRLTVV.

As DNA, the CDR3 is TGTGCCAGTAGTATAGGGACAGGAGACCCTCTAGAGCAGTACTTC. It yields the protein CASSIGTGDPLEQYF. The chain links TRBV19 to TRBJ2-7, with 7 bases fitting TRBD1. Trimming at V came to 1 base and at J to 7 bases, leaving 10 bases not matched to a gene. Germline V gives CDR1 LNHDA, CDR2 SQIVND (reference sequence). The CDR3 has 15 residues.

This chain uses TRBV11-1 with TRBJ2-7, with D unresolved. This CDR3 is built from 14 residues. CDR1 and CDR2 (germline): SGHAT, FQDESV (reference sequence). V was clipped by 5 bases and J by 5 bases, with 16 bases between them. The CDR3 sequence is CASSLIPGFHEQYF. For the CDR3, the DNA is TGTGCCAGCAGCCTCATTCCAGGCTTTCACGAGCAGTACTTC.

The V gene is TRBV11-2, the J gene TRBJ1-2; the match to TRBD1 covers 8 bases. CDR1 and CDR2 (germline): SGHAT, FQNNGV. The V and J ends lost 1 base and 7 bases, in that order; junction bases with no gene match: 2. The CDR3 has 13 amino acids. The CDR3 DNA is TGTGCCAGCAGCTTAGCCACAGGGGGTGGCTACACCTTC. Translated, it gives CASSLATGGGYTF.

The J gene is TRBJ1-2, the V gene TRBV21-1. TRBV21-1 is reported as a pseudogene. The length of the CDR3 is 17 residues. CDR3 bases: TGTGCCAGCAGCAAAGTAGTCCGGGACTGTGTTAACTATGGCTACACCTTC. Residues: CASSKVVRDCVNYGYTF.

The J gene is TRBJ2-3, the V gene TRBV28; D ambiguous. The CDR3 loop spans 13 amino acids. V dropped 1 base and J dropped 2 bases, with 4 bases sitting between them. Germline V gene sequence: CDR1 MDHEN, CDR2 SYDVKM. CDR3 bases: TGTGCCAGCAGTTTATACACCACAGATACGCAGTATTTT. Translating gives CASSLYTTDTQYF.

V usage is TRBV19 and J usage is TRBJ2-1, with D maybe TRBD2 (5 bases). Germline V gives CDR1 LNHDA, CDR2 SQIVND (reference sequence). There are 15 residues in the CDR3. Trimming took 7 bases from V and 2 from J, leaving 15 bases between them. The CDR3: CASKSSPGTYNEQFF. The CDR3 nucleotides are TGTGCCAGTAAGAGTTCCCCCGGGACCTACAATGAGCAGTTCTTC. Filled out from reference TRBV19 and TRBJ2-1, the complete variable domain reads DGGITQSPKYLFRKEGQNVTLSCEQNLNHDAMYWYRQDPGQGLRLIYYSQIVNDFQKGDIAEGYSVSREKKESFPLTVTSAQKNPTAFYLCASKSSPGTYNEQFFGPGTRLTVL.

This rearrangement joins TRBV7-3 to TRBJ2-7, with no clear D. The CDR3 loop spans 15 amino acids. Germline CDR1 SGHTA, CDR2 FQGTGA. V lost 0 bases and J 5 bases, leaving 14 bases between the germline ends. The CDR3 DNA sequence: TGTGCCAGCAGCTTAACAGGTGGGCCTGGGGACGAGCAGTACTTC. Amino acid sequence: CASSLTGGPGDEQYF.

V gene TRBV7-6 combines with J gene TRBJ2-5, with D tentatively TRBD1 or TRBD2 (5 bases each). CDR1 and CDR2 from the germline V gene are SGHVS and FNYEAQ. V was cut by 2 bases and J by 1 base, with 17 bases left in between. The CDR3 sequence is 17 residues long. CDR3 amino acids: CASSLLPTGRLQETQYF. CDR3 DNA: TGTGCCAGCAGCTTACTTCCGACGGGACGGCTCCAAGAGACCCAGTACTTC. Full variable domain (remainder filled in from reference TRBV7-6 and TRBJ2-5): GAGVSQSPRYKVTKRGQDVALRCDPISGHVSLYWYRQALGQGPEFLTYFNYEAQQDKSGLPNDRFSAERPEGSISTLTIQRTEQRDSAMYRCASSLLPTGRLQETQYFGPGTRLLVL.

This clone appeared once. The chain recombines TRBV9 with TRBJ1-4; 7 bases are a match to TRBD1. CDR1 is SGDLS, CDR2 YYNGEE, per germline. V shed 6 bases, J shed 6 bases, and the junction held 8 bases outside the gene matches. This CDR3 has 14 residues. The CDR3 is CASTPWDSDEKLFF. In DNA, the CDR3 is TGTGCCAGCACCCCCTGGGACAGCGATGAAAAACTGTTTTTT.

The V and J genes are TRBV4-2 and TRBJ1-2; D not resolved. Between the trimmed V and J ends, which lost 11 bases and 6 bases, there was a span of 7 bases. Germline lookup yields CDR1 LGHNA and CDR2 YNFKEQ. The CDR3 runs 9 residues. CDR3 protein: CAVGDGYTF. The CDR3, as DNA: TGTGCCGTCGGGGATGGCTACACCTTC.

This chain joins TRBV7-9 and TRBJ2-6, with D perhaps TRBD1 (6 bases). This CDR3 contains 19 residues. Germline-derived CDR1 and CDR2 are SEHNR and FQNEAQ (reference sequence). Trimming stripped 1 base from V and 2 bases from J, with 18 bases between. The CDR3 DNA follows: TGTGCCAGCAGCTTAGTGGGGGCAGGGTTCTACCCTGGGGCCAACGTCCTGACTTTC. Residues: CASSLVGAGFYPGANVLTF.

The rearrangement joins TRBV19 to TRBJ2-7; TRBD2 matches 8 bases. From germline, CDR1 is LNHDA and CDR2 SQIVND (reference sequence). CDR3 size: 16 residues. After removal of 6 bases from V and 5 bases from J, the junction contained 15 bases not matched to a gene. CDR3 bases: TGTGCCAGTAGCCCCCAGCGGAGCGGGAGTGAAGACGAGCAGTACTTC. This codes for CASSPQRSGSEDEQYF. Supplemented by reference TRBV19 and TRBJ2-7, the full variable domain reads DGGITQSPKYLFRKEGQNVTLSCEQNLNHDAMYWYRQDPGQGLRLIYYSQIVNDFQKGDIAEGYSVSREKKESFPLTVTSAQKNPTAFYLCASSPQRSGSEDEQYFGPGTRLTVT.

V is TRBV10-3 and J is TRBJ2-3; 8 bases map to TRBD2. The CDR3 is 13 amino acids. V was clipped by 4 bases and J by 6 bases; unmatched bases: 3. Germline V CDR1 and CDR2: ENHRY, SYGVKD. CDR3 DNA: TGTGCCATCAGTGGAAGACTAGCGGATACGCAGTATTTT. This encodes CAISGRLADTQYF.

V is TRBV9 and J is TRBJ2-7; possibly TRBD2 for D (6 bases). V was shortened by 0 bases and J by 4 bases, with 14 bases between the two germline ends. The CDR3 loop spans 15 amino acids. Germline CDR1 reads SGDLS; CDR2 reads YYNGEE. The CDR3 reads CASSVGDSLLYEQYF. DNA for the CDR3: TGTGCCAGCAGCGTAGGGGACTCCTTGTTATACGAGCAGTACTTC.

J is TRBJ1-6 and V is TRBV15; TRBD1 might be the D (6 bases). Germline V gives CDR1 LNHNV, CDR2 YYDKDF (reference sequence). The CDR3 runs 15 residues. The V and J ends lost 2 bases and 8 bases respectively, with 13 bases between them. CDR3 sequence: CATSRKQGTHSPLHF. The CDR3 DNA reads as TGTGCCACCAGCAGAAAGCAGGGGACGCATTCACCCCTCCACTTT. The complete variable domain, with remaining parts taken from reference TRBV15 and TRBJ1-6, reads DAMVIQNPRYQVTQFGKPVTLSCSQTLNHNVMYWYQQKSSQAPKLLFHYYDKDFNNEADTPDNFQSRRPNTSFCFLDIRSPGLGDTAMYLCATSRKQGTHSPLHFGNGTRLTVT.

This chain uses TRBV12-1 with TRBJ1-1. TRBV12-1 is a known pseudogene. The CDR3 is made up of 14 amino acids. This CDR3 is CASGSTTRRTEAFF. In nucleotides, the CDR3 is TGTGCCAGCGGGTCTACTACAAGGCGAACTGAAGCTTTCTTT.

The chain is built from TRBV25-1 and TRBJ1-5; D gene uncertain. V lost 11 bases and J lost 9, with 8 bases in between. CDR3 length: 9 residues. CDR1 MGHDK and CDR2 SYGVNS come from the germline V gene. The CDR3: CAVGWPQHF. DNA for the CDR3: TGTGCCGTCGGTTGGCCCCAGCATTTT.

The rearrangement links TRBV11-3 to TRBJ2-7; possibly TRBD2 for D (6 bases). V gave up 6 bases and J gave up 2 bases, with 11 bases separating them. CDR1 SGHNT and CDR2 YENEEA come from the germline V gene. CDR3 length equals 13 residues. The CDR3 coding sequence is TGTGCCAGCAGTGGGCGGGAAGCCTACGAGCAGTACTTC. Translation gives CASSGREAYEQYF.

This clone has only one observation. The chain uses TRBV19 and TRBJ1-1; tentative D call: TRBD1 (5 bases). CDR1 and CDR2 (germline): LNHDA, SQIVND (reference sequence). Trimming shortened V by 6 bases and J by 7 bases, and 12 bases separated the two germline ends. This CDR3 has 12 residues. The CDR3 here is CASSPSGVEAFF. DNA for the CDR3: TGTGCCAGTAGCCCGTCGGGGGTTGAAGCTTTCTTT.

The rearrangement links TRBV15 to TRBJ1-3; 11 nucleotides align to TRBD1. Germline loops: CDR1 LNHNV, CDR2 YYDKDF (reference sequence). V gave up 0 bases and J gave up 2 bases; unmatched junction bases: 15. This CDR3 has 21 amino acids. The CDR3 reads CATSRDIIWTGGEVAGNTIYF. The CDR3 DNA sequence: TGTGCCACCAGCAGAGACATAATATGGACAGGGGGCGAAGTGGCTGGAAACACCATATATTTT.

Only a few counts were recorded for this clone. This chain joins TRBV19 and TRBJ1-2; D ambiguous. Trimming removed 10 bases at V and 3 bases at J, with 15 bases between. Germline V gene sequence: CDR1 LNHDA, CDR2 SQIVND (reference sequence). The CDR3 is 13 amino acids. The CDR3 coding sequence is TGTGCCACTTTCTTCCGGGATTACTATGGCTACACCTTC. Translating gives CATFFRDYYGYTF.

This clone was observed a few times. This sample includes further DNA sequences coding for the same CDR3. The J gene is TRBJ1-1, the V gene TRBV29-1; no reliable D call. The CDR3 runs 10 residues. CDR1 SQVTM and CDR2 ANQGSEA come from the germline V gene. Trimming removed 6 bases at V and 1 base at J, with 3 bases between. CDR3 protein: CSVRNTEAFF. The CDR3 nucleotides read TGCAGCGTGAGGAACACTGAAGCTTTCTTT. Complete variable domain (other parts from reference TRBV29-1 and TRBJ1-1): SAVISQKPSRDICQRGTSLTIQCQVDSQVTMMFWYRQQPGQSLTLIATANQGSEATYESGFVIDKFPISRPNLTFSTLTVSNMSPEDSSIYLCSVRNTEAFFGQGTRLTVV.

The rearrangement links TRBV14 to TRBJ2-1; TRBD2 matches at 7 bases. CDR1 and CDR2 from the germline V gene are SGHDN and FVKESK. The CDR3 covers 16 residues. The junction had 7 bases not matched to a gene; V was cut back by 1 base and J by 4 bases. The CDR3, as DNA: TGTGCCAGCAGCCAAGGGTTTGGGACTACATACAATGAGCAGTTCTTC. Encoded protein: CASSQGFGTTYNEQFF.

The chain employs TRBV2 and TRBJ2-7, with 9 bases fitting TRBD1. J gave up 4 bases and V 3 bases, and 7 bases lay outside the gene matches. CDR3 size: 15 residues. CDR1 is SNHLY, CDR2 FYNNEI, per germline. In nucleotides, the CDR3 is TGTGCCAGCAGTGAGGGACAGGGTAGGGGGTACGAGCAGTACTTC. It yields the protein CASSEGQGRGYEQYF. The variable domain in full, completed from reference TRBV2 and TRBJ2-7, reads EPEVTQTPSHQVTQMGQEVILRCVPISNHLYFYWYRQILGQKVEFLVSFYNNEISEKSEIFDDQFSVERPDGSNFTLKIRSTKLEDSAMYFCASSEGQGRGYEQYFGPGTRLTVT.

The J gene is TRBJ1-2, the V gene TRBV29-1; no clear D gene. This CDR3 is built from 11 residues. Per the germline V gene, CDR1 is SQVTM and CDR2 is ANQGSEA. Trimming left V 7 bases short and J 5 bases short, with 11 bases between. The CDR3 nucleotides read TGCAGCGCTCCGGACCGGTATGGCTACACCTTC. It is translated as CSAPDRYGYTF.